What follows is one T cell receptor beta chain and its context. There is no known antigen for this receptor. No clone much larger than this one lies a single base away; base qualities are absent. Clipping removes 6 bases from V and 10 bases from J, with 5 as the unmatched junction base count. The CDR3, from cysteine to phenylalanine, totals 13 residues. The entry retains the CDR3 DNA only, 39 bases that are in frame from base 1. The data belong to a study of blood T cell repertoires in COVID-19 (dated by TCRdb to 2020 to 2021). Study-wide context: Collaborator samples came from the United States, Italy and Spain and covered acute and convalescent phases of COVID-19. The material from the prospective study consisted of cDNA or gDNA derived from T cells, B-cell-depleted T cells, or PBMCs. The samples were drawn from the first 160 participants of the ongoing ImmuneRACE study and from 1,254 subjects provided by 6 global collaborators. HLA class I and class II types, where available, came from metadata supplied by the sample provider rather than from assay-based typing. The repertoires were released in a freely available public database meant as a resource for research on the immune response to SARS-CoV-2. Sample metadata almost always included a de-identified subject ID, COVID-19 status, age in years and sex. The dataset comprised deeply sampled blood TCRbeta repertoires from subjects exposed to, actively infected with, or recovered from COVID-19. Results the study describes overall, beyond this receptor: How much clinical and demographic metadata was included differed by source and by participant, and the metadata was provided uncurated.

Collaborating institutions collected whole blood in K2EDTA tubes following their own protocols. Collaborator samples were shipped for TCRbeta analysis as frozen whole blood, isolated PBMCs, or DNA extracted from either sample type. TCRbeta CDR3 regions were amplified from genomic DNA using the immunoSEQ Assay, a bias-controlled multiplex PCR. From the authors' description of their analysis: The number of nucleated cells in each sample was estimated by amplification of reference gene primers within the assay. Sequence reads were collapsed and filtered to measure the absolute abundance of every unique TCRbeta CDR3 rearrangement. For each sample, productive Simpson clonality was calculated by taking the square root of Simpson's diversity index across productive rearrangements. TCRdb took over this immuneACCESS table, retaining in-frame rearrangements with V and J assigned. Such tables are incomplete; in checked studies, under half of the missing clones stem from an unresolved V gene, and the remainder is unexplained. The V and J calls and clone size were taken over from that table, and D and trimming were inferred from the DNA. This sample is represented by 200,000 to 250,000 clones; 80% to 90% of them were singletons. The ten largest clonotypes hold 6.2% of the sample.

The V and J segments used are TRBV12-3 or TRBV12-4 and TRBJ1-4, with 10 bases matching TRBD1. The TCR originated in a man in his 60s with acute or convalescent COVID-19. Source material: peripheral blood. The DNA sequence is given as TGTGCCAGCAGGGGGGGACAGGGGAGAAAACTGTTTTTT. Its protein reads: CASRGGQGRKLFF.